This passage covers 20 T cell receptor beta chains from one sample sequenced in a study of blood T cells in healthy people across ages. For the second PCR, which ran for roughly 6 to 12 cycles, a sample-barcoded 5' primer and a J-beta primer mix were used. TCRdb reprocessed the 5' RACE reads with MiXCR, giving one entry per CDR3 protein. The data show about 1.8 million distinct CDR3 sequences, about 50% seen once. Source material: blood. The receptors originated from a woman aged 40 to 50 in good health.

This clonotype was seen a few times. The chain employs TRBV6-1 and TRBJ2-1; the D gene could be TRBD1 or TRBD2 (5 bases each). The CDR3 totals 11 residues. V lost 4 bases and J lost 12, with 10 bases in between. CDR1 MNHNS and CDR2 SASEGT come from the germline V gene. As DNA, the CDR3 is TGTGCCAGCAGTGGGGCAGGGAGGCAGTTCTTC. Residues: CASSGAGRQFF.

The chain employs TRBV4-2 and TRBJ2-7; 10 positions agree with TRBD2. CDR1 LGHNA and CDR2 YNFKEQ come from the germline V gene. The CDR3 is 16 amino acids. V gave up 4 bases and J gave up 0 bases; unmatched junction bases: 6. Written as DNA, the CDR3 is TGTGCCAGCAGCCCCGCAGCGGGGGGGCCCTCCTACGAGCAGTACTTC. It is translated as CASSPAAGGPSYEQYF.

This chain connects TRBV13 to TRBJ2-3; 9 bases agree with TRBD2. The CDR3 is made up of 17 amino acids. The germline gives CDR1 PRHDT, CDR2 FYEKMQ (reference sequence). Trimming removed 1 base from V and 2 bases from J; junction bases left unmatched: 7. The CDR3 sequence is CASSLAASGAITDTQYF. The CDR3 bases are TGTGCCAGCAGCTTAGCGGCTAGCGGGGCTATCACAGATACGCAGTATTTT.

V usage is TRBV9 and J usage is TRBJ2-6; possible D gene TRBD2, 7 bases. V lost 3 bases, J lost 1 base, and 14 bases lay in between. CDR1 is SGDLS and CDR2 is YYNGEE in the germline V gene. The CDR3 contains 17 residues. The CDR3 nucleotides read TGTGCCAGCAGCGCCCTCGGGGGGCGTTCTGGGGCCAACGTCCTGACTTTC. It codes for CASSALGGRSGANVLTF.

To note about this clonotype: At one end, the junction sequence differs from germline, possibly due to a read error. The rearrangement uses TRBV7-8 and TRBJ1-5; D unresolved. The length of the CDR3 is 15 residues. The germline V gene has CDR1 SGHVS and CDR2 FQNEAQ. This CDR3 is CTSSLGGRGNQPQHF. The CDR3, as DNA: TGTACCAGCAGCTTAGGAGGGAGAGGGAATCAGCCCCAGCATTTT.

Only a few counts were recorded for this clonotype. The J gene is TRBJ2-5, the V gene TRBV5-1; D uncertain. The CDR3 has 13 residues. The V end was cut by 0 bases, the J end by 4 bases, with 7 bases between. Germline CDR1 SGHRS, CDR2 YFSETQ. CDR3 sequence: CASSLAASETQYF. The CDR3 DNA reads TGCGCCAGCAGCTTGGCGGCATCAGAGACCCAGTACTTC.

This chain links TRBV20-1 with TRBJ2-4; the D gene could be TRBD1 or TRBD2 (5 bases each). V was pared by 1 base and J by 8 bases, with 12 bases between. CDR1 and CDR2 from the germline V gene are DFQATT and SNEGSKA (reference sequence). The CDR3 totals 13 residues. The CDR3 nucleotides are TGCAGTGCTAGAGTGGGACCCGTGGACATTCAGTACTTC. This gives the protein CSARVGPVDIQYF.

The rearrangement joins TRBV27 to TRBJ2-1; 7 bases align to TRBD2. This CDR3 comprises 14 residues. Trimming at V came to 5 bases and at J to 5 bases, leaving 6 bases not matched to a gene. Germline V CDR1 and CDR2: MNHEY, SMNVEV (reference sequence). The CDR3 loop is CASSSASGNNEQFF. The CDR3 nucleotides are TGTGCCAGCAGTAGCGCTAGCGGCAACAATGAGCAGTTCTTC.

This clonotype occurred a few times. This sequence joins TRBV6-1 and TRBJ2-1, with 7 bases lining up with TRBD1. CDR1 is MNHNS and CDR2 is SASEGT in the germline V gene. The CDR3 spans 13 residues. Trimming removed 8 bases from V and 6 bases from J; junction bases left unmatched: 7. The CDR3 loop is CASRKQGPNEQFF. The CDR3 DNA reads TGTGCCAGCCGTAAACAGGGGCCCAATGAGCAGTTCTTC.

The chain joins TRBV12-3 or TRBV12-4 to TRBJ1-2; D ambiguous. The V end was cut by 2 bases, the J end by 4 bases, with 14 bases between. The length of the CDR3 is 15 residues. For the CDR3, the DNA is TGTGCCAGCAGTTTATCGGGTCGGTTTGCCTATGGCTACACCTTC. Translation gives CASSLSGRFAYGYTF.

The genes are TRBV27 and TRBJ2-6, with TRBD1 matching 8 bases. Germline V CDR1 and CDR2: MNHEY, SMNVEV (reference sequence). This CDR3 has 16 residues. Losses at the gene ends were 3 bases for V and 4 bases for J; bases not matched to a gene: 5. This chain's CDR3 is CASSFQGARGANVLTF. Written as DNA, the CDR3 is TGTGCCAGCAGTTTCCAGGGGGCGCGGGGGGCCAACGTCCTGACTTTC. Full variable domain (remainder filled in from reference TRBV27 and TRBJ2-6): EAQVTQNPRYLITVTGKKLTVTCSQNMNHEYMSWYRQDPGLGLRQIYYSMNVEVTDKGDVPEGYKVSRKEKRNFPLILESPSPNQTSLYFCASSFQGARGANVLTFGAGSRLTVL.

The chain uses TRBV20-1 and TRBJ1-1; the D gene is possibly TRBD1 (5 bases). Germline V CDR1 and CDR2: DFQATT, SNEGSKA (reference sequence). This CDR3 is built from 14 residues. Deletions cut 3 bases from V and 6 bases from J, with 17 bases between. DNA for the CDR3: TGCAGTGCTAGTGCGGTGGGGGTTTCGGCTGAAGCTTTCTTT. Translation: CSASAVGVSAEAFF.

The gene calls are TRBV5-1 and TRBJ1-2; D gene uncertain. V was pared by 4 bases and J by 6 bases, with 16 bases between. This CDR3 region has 14 residues. The germline V gene has CDR1 SGHRS and CDR2 YFSETQ. The CDR3 reads CASSAGPQLDGYTF. The CDR3 DNA reads as TGCGCCAGCAGCGCCGGGCCCCAATTGGATGGCTACACCTTC.

In this sample, this clonotype turned up once. This chain links TRBV4-1 with TRBJ2-3; D is unresolved. The V gene lost 3 bases and the J gene lost 1 base, with 17 bases spanning the gap. Germline V gene sequence: CDR1 MGHRA, CDR2 YSYEKL. The CDR3 is made up of 17 amino acids. Here the CDR3 reads CASSHLTRVFRTDTQYF. As DNA, the CDR3 is TGCGCCAGCAGCCACTTAACGCGAGTGTTCCGCACAGATACGCAGTATTTT.

This clonotype was detected only a few times. The chain joins TRBV20-1 to TRBJ2-7; 7 bases agree with TRBD1. Germline V gene lookup returns CDR1 DFQATT and CDR2 SNEGSKA (reference sequence). The CDR3 sequence is 12 residues long. With V trimmed by 8 bases and J by 2 bases, 6 bases remained unmatched. The CDR3 reads CSPTGLAYEQYF. The CDR3 coding sequence is TGCAGTCCGACAGGGTTAGCCTACGAGCAGTACTTC.

The chain joins TRBV5-6 to TRBJ1-2, with no clear D. This CDR3 is 13 amino acids long. Germline CDR1 reads SGHDT; CDR2 reads YYEEEE. V lost 2 bases to trimming and J lost 9 bases, with 14 bases between them. This CDR3 reads CASSFGGPRSYTF. In nucleotides, the CDR3 is TGTGCCAGCAGCTTCGGCGGGCCTCGGAGCTACACCTTC.

The chain couples TRBV6-5 to TRBJ2-1; D not resolved. V lost 2 bases, J lost 4 bases, and 12 bases lay in between. Germline values: CDR1 MNHEY, CDR2 SVGAGI. The CDR3 sequence is 15 residues long. The CDR3 sequence: CASSYDGLGYNEQFF. The CDR3 nucleotides are TGTGCCAGCAGTTACGATGGGCTGGGGTACAATGAGCAGTTCTTC.

This clonotype was counted once. CDR3 bases: TGTGCCAGCAGACCACAGGGCCCTGAGCAGTTCTTC. The encoded protein is CASRPQGPEQFF. The chain carries TRBV7-9 and TRBJ2-1; maybe TRBD1 (6 bases). Germline assignment: CDR1 SEHNR and CDR2 FQNEAQ (reference sequence). Between the trimmed V and J ends, which lost 6 bases and 9 bases, there was a span of 12 bases. This CDR3 region has 12 residues.

CDR3 amino acids: CASSPRHEWGEGSRQETQYF. The CDR3 nucleotides read TGTGCCAGCAGCCCGCGCCATGAGTGGGGGGAGGGTTCGAGACAAGAGACCCAGTACTTC. The rearrangement links TRBV7-9 to TRBJ2-5, with 7 bases fitting TRBD2. CDR3 size: 20 residues. With V trimmed by 5 bases and J by 2 bases, 23 bases remained unmatched. CDR1 is SEHNR, CDR2 FQNEAQ, per germline (reference sequence). The whole variable domain, filled in from reference TRBV7-9 and TRBJ2-5, reads DTGVSQNPRHKITKRGQNVTFRCDPISEHNRLYWYRQTLGQGPEFLTYFQNEAQLEKSRLLSDRFSAERPKGSFSTLEIQRTEQGDSAMYLCASSPRHEWGEGSRQETQYFGPGTRLLVL.

This clonotype has a handful of counts. The genes are TRBV25-1 and TRBJ2-1; D is perhaps TRBD2 (6 bases). V gave up 6 bases and J gave up 1 base, with 16 bases separating them. The CDR3 totals 16 residues. Germline V gene sequence: CDR1 MGHDK, CDR2 SYGVNS. CDR3 in amino acids: CASRGFGGRSYNEQFF. The CDR3 DNA is TGTGCCAGCAGGGGCTTCGGGGGAAGGTCCTACAATGAGCAGTTCTTC.